The 17 T cell receptor beta chains presented below share a single source sample, sequenced in a study of blood T cell repertoires in COVID-19. TCRdb's table, derived via immunoSEQ multiplex PCR, lists solely in-frame clones and lacks some. The data contain 40,000 to 50,000 clones, about nine tenths of them singletons. Sequenced sample: peripheral blood. The source is a man aged 50 or older with active COVID-19.

The rearrangement uses TRBV5-1 and TRBJ2-4; D is unclear. There are 16 residues in the CDR3. In germline, CDR1 is SGHRS, CDR2 YFSETQ. V shed 3 bases and J shed 0 bases, with 13 bases lying between them. For the CDR3, the DNA is TGCGCCAGCAGCTCGACGGATTCGGGAGCCAAAAACATTCAGTACTTC. Translated: CASSSTDSGAKNIQYF.

In DNA, the CDR3 is TGTGCCAGCAGCGGAAACAGGGGGCTGGGGCAGCCCCAGCATTTT. Its protein is CASSGNRGLGQPQHF. The rearrangement uses TRBV6-5 and TRBJ1-5, with TRBD1 identical over 9 bases. The trim removed 6 bases at V and 7 bases at J, leaving 10 bases unmatched. The CDR3 spans 15 residues. Germline CDR1 MNHEY, CDR2 SVGAGI.

The chain combines TRBV6-5 with TRBJ2-1; D gene unclear. The CDR3 consists of 14 residues. Between the trimmed V and J ends, which lost 2 bases and 5 bases, there was a span of 10 bases. Germline assignment: CDR1 MNHEY and CDR2 SVGAGI. The CDR3 coding sequence is TGTGCCAGCAGTTACCGGCTAGATAACAATGAGCAGTTCTTC. Encoded protein: CASSYRLDNNEQFF.

The rearrangement links TRBV4-2 to TRBJ2-1; D unclear. The CDR3 loop spans 12 amino acids. Per germline, CDR1 LGHNA and CDR2 YNFKEQ. Trimming took off 1 base at V and 8 bases at J, with 6 bases between the two ends. The CDR3 bases are TGTGCCAGCAGCCAAGGAGCTGATGAGCAGTTCTTC. This sequence encodes CASSQGADEQFF.

The chain's CDR3 is CASSQSALGVRNSPLHF. The CDR3 nucleotides are TGCGCCAGCAGTCAATCCGCCTTGGGAGTCAGGAATTCACCCCTCCACTTT. This chain connects TRBV23-1 to TRBJ1-6, with D unresolved. TRBV23-1 is an open reading frame, and its role is uncertain. CDR3 length equals 17 residues. The V end was cut by 0 bases, the J end by 7 bases, with 16 bases between.

The chain employs TRBV7-9 and TRBJ2-1, with 11 bases identical to TRBD2. This CDR3 has 18 amino acids. After removal of 5 bases from V and 6 bases from J, the junction contained 15 bases not matched to a gene. CDR1 and CDR2 (germline): SEHNR, FQNEAQ (reference sequence). CDR3 nucleotide sequence: TGTGCCAGCAGCCTACAAGTCACTAGCGGGAGTTTAGGCAATGAGCAGTTCTTC. Its translation is CASSLQVTSGSLGNEQFF.

In this sample, this clone turned up once. The chain uses TRBV6-5 and TRBJ2-1; 11 bases line up with TRBD2. CDR1 and CDR2 (germline): MNHEY, SVGAGI. V lost 5 bases to trimming and J lost 2 bases; unmatched junction nucleotides: 2. This CDR3 region has 15 residues. In DNA form, the CDR3 reads TGTGCCAGCAGTCCACTAGCGGGAGCCTACAATGAGCAGTTCTTC. Residues: CASSPLAGAYNEQFF.

The chain links TRBV30 to TRBJ2-2; D gene unclear. V was clipped by 3 bases and J by 5 bases, with 4 bases between them. CDR1 and CDR2 (germline): GTSNPN, SVGIG (reference sequence). The CDR3 runs to 11 residues. As DNA, the CDR3 is TGTGCCTGGAGCCCAACCGGGGAGCTGTTTTTT. Translation: CAWSPTGELFF.

J is TRBJ2-1 and V is TRBV7-6, with D tentatively TRBD2 (5 bases). Per germline, CDR1 SGHVS and CDR2 FNYEAQ. Trimming stripped 2 bases from V and 4 bases from J, with 9 bases between. CDR3 length: 14 amino acids. In DNA, the CDR3 is TGTGCCAGCAGCTTATTTGGGAGTTACAATGAGCAGTTCTTC. Protein product: CASSLFGSYNEQFF.

The J gene is TRBJ2-3, the V gene TRBV5-1; D is possibly TRBD1 (5 bases). Trimming pared 0 bases from V and 1 base from J, leaving 12 bases between. Germline-derived CDR1 and CDR2 are SGHRS and YFSETQ. This CDR3 is built from 16 residues. In DNA, the CDR3 is TGCGCCAGCAGCTTGGAGGTGGGGCCGGGCACAGATACGCAGTATTTT. Residues: CASSLEVGPGTDTQYF.

V gene TRBV2 combines with J gene TRBJ2-7; tentative D call: TRBD2 (6 bases). V shed 2 bases and J shed 3 bases, with 11 bases lying between them. The CDR3 contains 14 residues. CDR1 and CDR2 (germline): SNHLY, FYNNEI. The chain's CDR3 is CASSERRDYYEQYF. Written as DNA, the CDR3 is TGTGCCAGCAGTGAACGGCGGGATTACTACGAGCAGTACTTC.

This chain links TRBV9 with TRBJ2-7; D perhaps matches TRBD2 (5 bases). The CDR3 totals 12 residues. Germline V gene lookup returns CDR1 SGDLS and CDR2 YYNGEE. Trimming cost V 4 bases and J 7 bases, with 12 bases left between them. The CDR3 DNA reads as TGTGCCAGCAGCCCATCGGCGGGTGAGCAGTACTTC. Translated, it gives CASSPSAGEQYF. The complete variable domain, with remaining parts taken from reference TRBV9 and TRBJ2-7, reads DSGVTQTPKHLITATGQRVTLRCSPRSGDLSVYWYQQSLDQGLQFLIQYYNGEERAKGNILERFSAQQFPDLHSELNLSSLELGDSALYFCASSPSAGEQYFGPGTRLTVT.

This clone has a single count. V is TRBV13 and J is TRBJ2-7, with 12 bases lining up with TRBD1. V lost 1 base, J lost 5 bases, and 9 bases stayed unmatched. Germline assignment: CDR1 PRHDT and CDR2 FYEKMQ (reference sequence). CDR3 length equals 17 residues. The CDR3, as DNA: TGTGCCAGCAGCTTAGTGGGAGGGGGACAGGGGGCCCACGAGCAGTACTTC. Translating gives CASSLVGGGQGAHEQYF.

This chain links TRBV4-1 with TRBJ1-2, with D maybe TRBD1 (6 bases). The ends were cut back, 0 bases at V and 3 bases at J, with 11 bases in the middle. CDR3 length: 15 residues. Germline V lookup: CDR1 MGHRA, CDR2 YSYEKL. The CDR3 sequence: CASSQETGVYYGYTF. The CDR3 nucleotides read TGCGCCAGCAGCCAAGAGACAGGAGTTTACTATGGCTACACCTTC.

The V and J genes are TRBV25-1 and TRBJ2-1; D unclear. This CDR3 has 16 residues. The ends were cut back, 0 bases at V and 0 bases at J, with 9 bases in the middle. CDR1 and CDR2 from the germline V gene are MGHDK and SYGVNS. CDR3 sequence: CASSEYDTISYNEQFF. The DNA of the CDR3 is TGTGCCAGCAGTGAATATGACACGATCTCCTACAATGAGCAGTTCTTC.

The table lists this clone with a count of one. The chain joins TRBV3-1 (or the pseudogene TRBV3-2) to TRBJ1-2; the D gene is possibly TRBD1 (5 bases). This CDR3 has 16 amino acids. Germline values: CDR1 LGHDT, CDR2 YNNKEL (reference sequence). With 4 bases removed from V and 7 bases from J, the gap between germline ends came to 22 bases. The CDR3 region has the DNA TGTGCCAGCAGCCTGGCGGGGTCGAGGAGGGGTAGTGGCTACACCTTC. Translation: CASSLAGSRRGSGYTF.

The CDR3 reads CASSLDPTGGDEAFF. The CDR3, as DNA: TGTGCCAGCAGCTTAGATCCCACAGGGGGGGATGAAGCTTTCTTT. The chain joins TRBV11-2 to TRBJ1-1; 8 bases line up with TRBD1. Trimming at V came to 0 bases and at J to 7 bases, leaving 7 bases not matched to a gene. CDR3 size: 15 residues. Germline V CDR1 and CDR2: SGHAT, FQNNGV.